A single sample is the source of the 9 T cell receptor beta chains below, sequenced in a study of cytomegalovirus exposure and HLA in healthy donors. Generated by immunoSEQ multiplex PCR, the TCRdb table keeps only in-frame clones and is missing some. The table lists 100,000 to 150,000 clones, approximately 95% of them singletons. Sequencing input: PBMCs. Receptors were obtained from a man aged 18-30 years in good health and CMV-seronegative.

The chain recombines TRBV28 with TRBJ1-5; D is undetermined. Trimming pared 1 base from V and 5 bases from J, leaving 15 bases between. Germline V gives CDR1 MDHEN, CDR2 SYDVKM. This CDR3 is built from 16 residues. CDR3 amino acids: CASSLSPGRWDQPQHF. The CDR3 nucleotides read TGTGCCAGCAGTTTATCCCCAGGCCGGTGGGATCAGCCCCAGCATTTT.

The chain uses TRBV19 and TRBJ2-7, with D tentatively TRBD1 (6 bases). Germline V gene data show CDR1 as LNHDA and CDR2 as SQIVND (reference sequence). V was pared by 3 bases and J by 2 bases, with 11 bases between. The CDR3 is made up of 14 amino acids. The CDR3 loop is CASSMGQGPYEQYF. For the CDR3, the DNA is TGTGCCAGTAGTATGGGGCAGGGGCCCTACGAGCAGTACTTC.

The chain has TRBV6-6 and TRBJ2-3, with 10 bases matching TRBD2. In germline, CDR1 is MNHNY, CDR2 SVGAGI (reference sequence). The CDR3 is 15 amino acids. After removal of 6 bases from V and 0 bases from J, the junction contained 3 bases not matched to a gene. CDR3 DNA: TGTGCCAGCAGAACTAGCGGGACTAGCACAGATACGCAGTATTTT. Translation: CASRTSGTSTDTQYF.

The genes are TRBV7-2 and TRBJ2-7, with D possibly TRBD1 on 6 matching bases. The germline V gene has CDR1 SGHTA and CDR2 FQGNSA. The ends were cut back, 1 base at V and 0 bases at J, with 10 bases in the middle. The CDR3 loop spans 15 amino acids. The CDR3 reads CASSLGSGVSYEQYF. The DNA for the CDR3 is TGTGCCAGCAGCTTAGGATCAGGGGTCTCCTACGAGCAGTACTTC.

The J gene is TRBJ1-3, the V gene TRBV6-6; D might be TRBD1 (6 bases). The CDR3 covers 15 residues. The germline gives CDR1 MNHNY, CDR2 SVGAGI (reference sequence). The V gene lost 2 bases and the J gene lost 0 bases, with 8 bases spanning the gap. Here the CDR3 DNA reads TGTGCCAGCAGTTACGGGGGCAACTCTGGAAACACCATATATTTT. Amino acids: CASSYGGNSGNTIYF.

The chain uses TRBV9 and TRBJ2-5; 9 bases are shared with TRBD1. The V segment lost 4 bases and the J segment 4 bases; nucleotides outside the gene matches: 2. CDR3 length: 13 amino acids. Germline V CDR1 and CDR2: SGDLS, YYNGEE. In DNA form, the CDR3 reads TGTGCCAGCAGCCCGACAGGGGGAGAGACCCAGTACTTC. Encoded protein: CASSPTGGETQYF.

A remark on this clone: At one end, the junction sequence differs from germline, possibly due to a read error. The V call is TRBV7-8, the J call TRBJ1-5; D gene uncertain. The length of the CDR3 is 12 residues. Germline assignment: CDR1 SGHVS and CDR2 FQNEAQ. The CDR3 bases are TGTGCCAGCAGCTTAGCAGGTCAGGCCCAGCATTTT. It encodes CASSLAGQAQHF.

The chain has TRBV5-6 and TRBJ1-5; D remains ambiguous. The germline V and J ends were trimmed by 1 base and 0 bases, with 8 bases remaining between them. The CDR3 sequence is 15 residues long. Germline V gives CDR1 SGHDT, CDR2 YYEEEE. This CDR3 is CASSLKSYSNQPQHF. CDR3 in DNA: TGTGCCAGCAGCTTGAAAAGCTATAGCAATCAGCCCCAGCATTTT.

The rearrangement joins TRBV6-6 to TRBJ2-7, with TRBD2 as a possible D gene (6 bases). V lost 2 bases and J lost 3, with 8 bases in between. The germline V gene has CDR1 MNHNY and CDR2 SVGAGI (reference sequence). The CDR3 totals 13 residues. CDR3 sequence reads: CASSYTGVYEQYF. CDR3 DNA: TGTGCCAGCAGTTACACGGGGGTCTACGAGCAGTACTTC.